The T cell receptor (beta chain) under discussion was sequenced for a study of T cell responses to AZD1222 COVID-19 vaccine. Overall study findings and caveats: Baseline seropositives among AZD1222 recipients totaled only 5 to 7. Donors in the cohort were predominantly white British and more often female, and clonal diversity was possibly underestimated. With dominance at 160-218 and 743-854, vaccine-associated CD4 TCRs spanned spike.

Germline V gene sequence: CDR1 MNHEY, CDR2 SMNVEV (reference sequence). V lost 5 bases and J lost 2, with 10 bases in between. The CDR3 consists of 13 residues. Data came from immunoSEQ multiplex PCR; TCRdb stores just in-frame clones and leaves some out. The sample carries fewer than 100,000 clones, around 90% recorded once. This clone was observed a single time. As yet, its antigen is unknown. This receptor was obtained from an adult who received the AZD1222 COVID-19 vaccine. The chain joins TRBV27 to TRBJ2-7; D is possibly TRBD2 (5 bases). The sequencing used peripheral blood, collected 28 days after the second AZD1222 dose. CDR3 sequence reads: CASSTDWPYEQYF. CDR3 bases: TGTGCCAGCAGTACGGACTGGCCCTACGAGCAGTACTTC.